This T cell receptor (beta chain) was recorded in a study of T cell responses to AZD1222 COVID-19 vaccine. Points from the study as a whole: Reports say nearly half of spike-specific TCRs go after unmutated variant regions. With two AZD1222 doses given, Spike-specific TCR breadth and depth both rose. It was only 6 or 7 AZD1222 recipients who were seropositive at baseline. It was only after the peak T cell response that any repertoires were sampled.

The assay was immunoSEQ multiplex PCR, and TCRdb's table has in-frame clones only and misses some. The top ten clones hold 3.5% to 4.5% of a sample with 150,000 to 200,000 clones, about 90% of them seen once. Per germline, CDR1 ENHRY and CDR2 SYGVKD. The CDR3 spans 14 residues. V lost 8 bases, J lost 7 bases, and 11 bases stayed unmatched. This clone has a handful of counts. Its cognate antigen is unknown. This chain uses TRBV10-3 with TRBJ2-1, with 7 nucleotides matching TRBD2. The clonotype originates from an adult who received the MenACWY meningococcal vaccine as a control. Sequenced material: peripheral blood, taken 28 days after the second dose of the MenACWY control vaccine. This CDR3 reads CAIGGGSSRNEQFF. The CDR3, as DNA: TGTGCCATCGGCGGCGGGAGTTCCCGAAATGAGCAGTTCTTC.